These 14 T cell receptor beta chains share one sample of origin, sequenced in a study of neurological immune-mediated disorders. TCRdb re-derived calls from the 5' RACE reads in MiXCR, one entry per CDR3 protein. The profile shows 85,000 to 110,000 distinct CDR3 sequences, more than 10% of them singletons. Time point: longitudinal time-point 3. Input material: PBMCs. The receptors here all came from a female donor with HTLV-1-associated myelopathy (HAM/TSP).

This clonotype was detected ten times or more. V is TRBV4-2 and J is TRBJ2-1, with D unclear. The CDR3 loop spans 13 amino acids. Trimming took 2 bases from V and 4 from J, leaving 6 bases between them. Germline-derived CDR1 and CDR2 are LGHNA and YNFKEQ. CDR3 bases: TGTGCCAGCAGCCAATTGTCTTACAATGAGCAGTTCTTC. Protein sequence: CASSQLSYNEQFF.

The sample holds many counts of this clonotype. The CDR3 loop reads CASLARVTDTQYF. The DNA for the CDR3 is TGTGCCAGCCTAGCAAGGGTAACAGATACGCAGTATTTT. The rearrangement links TRBV18 to TRBJ2-3; the D gene is possibly TRBD2 (5 bases). The CDR3 consists of 13 residues. In germline, CDR1 is KGHSH, CDR2 LQKENI. The V gene lost 8 bases and the J gene lost 3 bases, with 12 bases spanning the gap.

Concerning this clonotype itself: It may be a read error: a sequence one base away is much more abundant. The CDR3 does not end in the conserved phenylalanine or tryptophan, so this is likely a read error. The chain combines TRBV7-9 with TRBJ2-1, with 11 bases aligning to TRBD2. This CDR3 is built from 15 residues. V lost 5 bases to trimming and J lost 5 bases; unmatched junction nucleotides: 5. From germline, CDR1 is SEHNR and CDR2 FQNEAQ (reference sequence). CDR3 coding DNA: TGTGCCAGCAGCGCCCTAGCGGGGGGAGACAATGAGCAGTTCTTA. Translating it yields CASSALAGGDNEQFL.

There are many counts of this clonotype. The V gene is TRBV5-1, the J gene TRBJ2-1; D perhaps matches TRBD2 (6 bases). Germline-derived CDR1 and CDR2 are SGHRS and YFSETQ. The CDR3 runs 16 residues. V was shortened by 2 bases and J by 7 bases, with 19 bases between the two germline ends. CDR3 in amino acids: CASSFLSGAPGNEQFF. The CDR3 DNA reads as TGCGCCAGCAGCTTCCTTAGCGGCGCTCCGGGAAATGAGCAGTTCTTC.

This clonotype was found a few times. The chain combines TRBV5-1 with TRBJ2-3, with 9 positions matching TRBD1. CDR3 length: 15 amino acids. Germline V CDR1 and CDR2: SGHRS, YFSETQ. V shed 3 bases and J 5 bases; nucleotides not matched to a gene: 7. CDR3 amino acids: CASSSIQGAQDTQYF. In DNA, the CDR3 is TGCGCCAGCAGCTCGATACAGGGGGCCCAAGATACGCAGTATTTT.

This clonotype was picked up many times. The chain has TRBV29-1 and TRBJ2-7; D is undetermined. V lost 0 bases, J lost 1 base, and 10 bases lay in between. The CDR3 length is 14 residues. Looked up from germline, CDR1 is SQVTM and CDR2 is ANQGSEA. This CDR3 reads CSVEDPLESYEQYF. In nucleotides, the CDR3 is TGCAGCGTTGAAGATCCGCTGGAGTCCTACGAGCAGTACTTC.

This clonotype was counted many times. J is TRBJ2-1 and V is TRBV12-3 or TRBV12-4, with no clear D. V was trimmed by 0 bases and J by 9 bases, leaving 9 bases between them. CDR3 length: 13 amino acids. CDR3 sequence reads: CASSLAGMSEQFF. As DNA, the CDR3 is TGTGCCAGCAGTTTAGCGGGTATGAGTGAGCAGTTCTTC.

The table lists this clonotype with many counts. V gene TRBV20-1 combines with J gene TRBJ1-6; D not resolved. This CDR3 is 15 amino acids long. V lost 3 bases to trimming and J lost 0 bases, with 9 bases between them. Germline lookup yields CDR1 DFQATT and CDR2 SNEGSKA (reference sequence). CDR3 nucleotide sequence: TGCAGTGCTAGTCACGGGAGCTCCTATAATTCACCCCTCCACTTT. This gives the protein CSASHGSSYNSPLHF.

In its sample, this clonotype was seen many times. The V gene is TRBV10-3, the J gene TRBJ1-2; TRBD1 matches 7 bases. CDR3 length: 14 residues. The germline gives CDR1 ENHRY, CDR2 SYGVKD. The ends lost 6 bases at V and 3 bases at J; junction bases unmatched: 7. CDR3 sequence reads: CAISNRGSDYGYTF. The CDR3 coding sequence is TGTGCCATCAGCAACAGGGGCTCGGACTATGGCTACACCTTC.

This clonotype was seen many times. The chain links TRBV20-1 to TRBJ1-4; D unresolved. Germline V gene sequence: CDR1 DFQATT, CDR2 SNEGSKA (reference sequence). V gave up 2 bases and J gave up 8 bases, with 12 bases separating them. The CDR3 is 13 amino acids. CDR3 bases: TGCAGTGCTAGACGCGGGCAACAAGAAAAACTGTTTTTT. Translating it yields CSARRGQQEKLFF.

This clonotype was observed at least ten times. V gene TRBV28 combines with J gene TRBJ1-1; TRBD1 agrees at 7 bases. The CDR3 contains 14 residues. J lost 0 bases, V lost 8 bases, and 6 bases had no gene match. Per germline, CDR1 MDHEN and CDR2 SYDVKM. The CDR3 sequence is CASGQGGVNTEAFF. The CDR3 coding sequence is TGTGCCAGCGGCCAGGGGGGGGTGAACACTGAAGCTTTCTTT. Full variable domain (outside the CDR3, taken from reference TRBV28 and TRBJ1-1): DVKVTQSSRYLVKRTGEKVFLECVQDMDHENMFWYRQDPGLGLRLIYFSYDVKMKEKGDIPEGYSVSREKKERFSLILESASTNQTSMYLCASGQGGVNTEAFFGQGTRLTVV.

The sample holds many counts of this clonotype. The chain joins TRBV11-3 to TRBJ2-3; D uncertain. The CDR3 covers 13 residues. Trimming pared 3 bases from V and 3 bases from J, leaving 7 bases between. In germline, CDR1 is SGHNT, CDR2 YENEEA. CDR3 nucleotides: TGTGCCAGCAGCTTGATGGATACAGATACGCAGTATTTT. The encoded protein is CASSLMDTDTQYF.

This clonotype was recorded many times. The chain uses TRBV6-5 and TRBJ2-3; 7 bases are a match to TRBD1. Looked up from germline, CDR1 is MNHEY and CDR2 is SVGAGI. V lost 4 bases, J lost 1 base, and 17 bases stayed unmatched. This CDR3 has 19 amino acids. CDR3 coding DNA: TGTGCCAGCAGTTTCGTGTCTTCTGGCGACAGGGCCGGCACAGATACGCAGTATTTT. It translates to CASSFVSSGDRAGTDTQYF.

This chain connects TRBV20-1 to TRBJ1-2; D not certain. Trimming took 5 bases from V and 6 from J, leaving 16 bases between them. The germline V gene encodes CDR1 DFQATT and CDR2 SNEGSKA (reference sequence). The CDR3 is 13 residues long. CDR3 coding DNA: TGCAGTGCTGGACCACTGGGCCCCCATGGCTACACCTTC. Translating gives CSAGPLGPHGYTF.